The text below deals with one T cell receptor (beta chain). This sample stems from a study of cytomegalovirus exposure and HLA in healthy donors. Across the whole study: Earlier, some 180 million T cells were analyzed, and some 120 million unique TCR beta sequences were found among them.

CDR1 SGHDN and CDR2 FVKESK come from the germline V gene. There are 15 residues in the CDR3. V trimming: 0 bases; J trimming: 6 bases; junction bases outside the gene matches: 6. The PCR had 60 Vbeta and 13 Jbeta primers. The repertoire was sequenced with immunoSEQ multiplex PCR; TCRdb's copy has only in-frame clones and lacks some. The sample carries hundreds of thousands of clones, 70% to 90% recorded once. V usage is TRBV14 and J usage is TRBJ1-2; 8 positions agree with TRBD1. The specimen sequenced was PBMCs. This receptor was taken from a girl aged 2-10 years in good health and CMV-seronegative. Here the CDR3 DNA reads TGTGCCAGCAGCCAAGATCTGAGGACAGGGAATGGCTACACCTTC. It specifies CASSQDLRTGNGYTF.